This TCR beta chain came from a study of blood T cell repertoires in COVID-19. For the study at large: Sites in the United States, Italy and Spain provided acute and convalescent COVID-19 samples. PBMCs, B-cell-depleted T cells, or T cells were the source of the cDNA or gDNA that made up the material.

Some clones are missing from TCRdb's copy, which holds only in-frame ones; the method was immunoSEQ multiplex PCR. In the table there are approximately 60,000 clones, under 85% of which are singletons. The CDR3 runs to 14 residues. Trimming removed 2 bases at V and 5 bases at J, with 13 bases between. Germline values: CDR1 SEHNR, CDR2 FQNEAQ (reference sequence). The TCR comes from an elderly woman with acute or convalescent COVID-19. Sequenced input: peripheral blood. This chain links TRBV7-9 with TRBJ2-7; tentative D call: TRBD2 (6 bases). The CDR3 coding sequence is TGTGCCAGCAGCTTATCTCGGGGGAACGACGAGCAGTACTTC. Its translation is CASSLSRGNDEQYF.